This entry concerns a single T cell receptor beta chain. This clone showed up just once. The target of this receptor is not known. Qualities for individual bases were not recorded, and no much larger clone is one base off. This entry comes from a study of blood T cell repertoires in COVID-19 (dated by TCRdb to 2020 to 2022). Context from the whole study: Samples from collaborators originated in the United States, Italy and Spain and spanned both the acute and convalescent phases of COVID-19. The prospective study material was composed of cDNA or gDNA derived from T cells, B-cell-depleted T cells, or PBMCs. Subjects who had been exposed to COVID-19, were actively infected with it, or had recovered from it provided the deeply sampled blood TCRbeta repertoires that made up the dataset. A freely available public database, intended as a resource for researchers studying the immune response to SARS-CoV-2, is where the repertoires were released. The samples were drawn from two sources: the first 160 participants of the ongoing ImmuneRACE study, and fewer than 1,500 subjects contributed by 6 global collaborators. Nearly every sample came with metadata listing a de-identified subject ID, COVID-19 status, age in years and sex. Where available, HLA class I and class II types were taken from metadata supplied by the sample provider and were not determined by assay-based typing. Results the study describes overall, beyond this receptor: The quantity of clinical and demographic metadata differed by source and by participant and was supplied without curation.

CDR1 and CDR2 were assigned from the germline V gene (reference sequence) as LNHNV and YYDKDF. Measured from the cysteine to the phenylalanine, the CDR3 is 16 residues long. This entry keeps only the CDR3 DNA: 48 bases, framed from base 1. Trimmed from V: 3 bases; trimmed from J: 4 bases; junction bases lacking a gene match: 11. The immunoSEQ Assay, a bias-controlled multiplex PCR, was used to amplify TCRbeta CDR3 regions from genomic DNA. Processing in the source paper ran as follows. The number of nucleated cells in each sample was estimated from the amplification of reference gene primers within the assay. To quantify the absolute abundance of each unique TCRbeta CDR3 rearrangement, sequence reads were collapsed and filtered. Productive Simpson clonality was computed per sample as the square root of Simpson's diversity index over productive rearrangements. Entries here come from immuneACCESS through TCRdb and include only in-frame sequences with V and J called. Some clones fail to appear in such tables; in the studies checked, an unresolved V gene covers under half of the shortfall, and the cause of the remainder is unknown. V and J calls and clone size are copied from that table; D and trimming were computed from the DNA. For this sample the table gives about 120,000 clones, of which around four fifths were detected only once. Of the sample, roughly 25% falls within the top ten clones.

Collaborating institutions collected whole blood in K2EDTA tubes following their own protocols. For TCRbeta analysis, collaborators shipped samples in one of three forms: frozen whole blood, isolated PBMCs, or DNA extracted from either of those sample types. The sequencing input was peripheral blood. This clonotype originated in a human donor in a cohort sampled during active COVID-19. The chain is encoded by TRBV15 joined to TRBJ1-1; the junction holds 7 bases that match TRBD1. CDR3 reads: CATSSDRAGRATEAFF. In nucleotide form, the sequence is TGTGCCACCAGCAGTGACAGGGCGGGGCGGGCCACTGAAGCTTTCTTT.